This T cell receptor (beta chain) was found in a study of T cells after posttransplantation cyclophosphamide. V was clipped by 3 bases and J by 3 bases; unmatched bases: 3. Germline V gene lookup returns CDR1 SGHNT and CDR2 YYREEE (reference sequence). The CDR3 is 15 residues long. Study-wide results and limits: Later post-transplant blood repertoires were often dominated by donor CD8+ memory clones. Skin or GI-infiltrating T cells shared few TRB sequences with blood. TRB clonality was highly associated with recipient CMV seropositivity and reactivation.

Only in-frame clones appear in the TCRdb table, and some are missing; sequencing was by immunoSEQ multiplex PCR. This sample carries about 36,000 clones and no singletons, and roughly 1.3% goes to the top ten. This clone has a count of ten or more. As yet, its antigen is unknown. The related graft donor's blood sample was taken on the day of bone marrow donation. This receptor was taken from a girl between 5 and 17 years old in good health, CMV-negative, and a related stem cell transplant donor. V gene TRBV5-4 combines with J gene TRBJ2-2, with 9 bases aligning to TRBD1. The material sequenced was PBMCs. CDR3 in DNA: TGTGCCAGCAGCTCGGGACAGGGAGACACCGGGGAGCTGTTTTTT. Amino acids: CASSSGQGDTGELFF. The whole variable domain, filled in from reference TRBV5-4 and TRBJ2-2, reads ETGVTQSPTHLIKTRGQQVTLRCSSQSGHNTVSWYQQALGQGPQFIFQYYREEENGRGNFPPRFSGLQFPNYSSELNVNALELDDSALYLCASSSGQGDTGELFFGEGSRLTVL.